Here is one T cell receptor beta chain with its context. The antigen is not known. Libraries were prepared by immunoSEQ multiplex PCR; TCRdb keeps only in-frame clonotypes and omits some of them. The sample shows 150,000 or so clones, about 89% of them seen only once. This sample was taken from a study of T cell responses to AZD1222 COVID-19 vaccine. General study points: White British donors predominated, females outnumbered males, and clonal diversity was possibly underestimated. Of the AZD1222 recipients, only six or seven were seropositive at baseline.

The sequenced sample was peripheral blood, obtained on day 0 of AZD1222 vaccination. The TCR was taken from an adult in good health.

CDR3: CASTGGGWDQETQYF. DNA of the CDR3: TGTGCCAGCACCGGGGGGGGATGGGATCAAGAGACCCAGTACTTC. This chain joins TRBV3-1 (or the pseudogene TRBV3-2) and TRBJ2-5; the match to TRBD2 covers 8 bases. CDR1 LGHDT and CDR2 YNNKEL come from the germline V gene (reference sequence). There are 15 residues in the CDR3. The V segment lost 7 bases and the J segment 2 bases; nucleotides outside the gene matches: 9.